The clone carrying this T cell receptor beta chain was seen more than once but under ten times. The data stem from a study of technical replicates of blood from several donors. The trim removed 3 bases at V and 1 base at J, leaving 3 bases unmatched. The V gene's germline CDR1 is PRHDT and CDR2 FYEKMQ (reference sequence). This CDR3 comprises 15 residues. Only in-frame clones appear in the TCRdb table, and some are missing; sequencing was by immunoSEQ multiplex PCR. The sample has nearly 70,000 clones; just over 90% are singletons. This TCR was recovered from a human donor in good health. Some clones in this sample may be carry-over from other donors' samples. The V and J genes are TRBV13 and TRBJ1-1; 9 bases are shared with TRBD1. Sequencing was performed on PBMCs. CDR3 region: CASSFGTGKNTEAFF. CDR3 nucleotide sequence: TGTGCCAGCAGCTTTGGGACAGGGAAGAACACTGAAGCTTTCTTT.